This T cell receptor beta chain came from a study of shared clonotypes between healthy human individuals. The method was immunoSEQ multiplex PCR; TCRdb's version includes in-frame clones alone and lacks a portion of them. The table shows more than 2,000,000 clones, with roughly 93% occurring only once. Germline V gives CDR1 SGHRS, CDR2 YFSETQ. After removal of 4 bases from V and 0 bases from J, the junction contained 7 bases not matched to a gene. This CDR3 spans 15 amino acids. Sequencing used naive CD4+ T cells from PBMCs. Subset: CD45RA+ positively selected. The chain has TRBV5-1 and TRBJ2-7; 7 bases align to TRBD1. This TCR derives from a man aged 18 to 29 in good health. Some clones in this sample may be carry-over from other donors' samples. CDR3 in amino acids: CASSGGQSSSYEQYF. CDR3 sequence (DNA): TGCGCCAGCAGCGGGGGACAGTCGAGCTCCTACGAGCAGTACTTC.